Listed below are T cell receptor beta chains from one sample, sequenced in a study of T cell responses to AZD1222 COVID-19 vaccine. TCRdb's copy holds only in-frame clones and misses some; the assay was immunoSEQ multiplex PCR. The sample contains approximately 300,000 clones, 90% to 95% of which appear only once. The sample consisted of peripheral blood, taken 28 days after the second AZD1222 dose. The receptors come from an adult who received the AZD1222 COVID-19 vaccine. Each CDR3 is given without its conserved first and last residue.

j_call v_call cdr3_aa
TRBJ2-5 TRBV28 ASSPGTQETQY
TRBJ2-7 TRBV7-3 ASSLNFPGFYQGADEQY
TRBJ1-6 TRBV2 AGILDASGNSPLH
TRBJ2-7 TRBV5-1 ASSPGTGGHEQY
TRBJ2-1 TRBV27 ASSSPGTSGGAYNEQF
TRBJ2-3 TRBV11-2 ASSLVTDTQY
TRBJ1-1 TRBV4-1 ASSQGQIEAF
TRBJ1-5 TRBV15 ATSPRGWRQPQH
TRBJ2-7 TRBV24-1 ATALAGRGRPHGEQY
TRBJ1-1 TRBV7-2 ASSSTIRGTEAF
TRBJ2-5 TRBV15 ATSIGQGGETQY
TRBJ2-1 TRBV5-1 ASGGLPSYNEQF
TRBJ2-5 TRBV7-8 ASSLMAGGHLQETQY
TRBJ2-6 TRBV27 ASSLGQGAPGANVLT
TRBJ2-7 TRBV5-1 ASSFTAGLAGIEQY
TRBJ2-1 TRBV5-8 ASSLEGRMYNEQF
TRBJ1-2 TRBV11-2 ASSPGHKYGYT
TRBJ1-1 TRBV2 ASTTGIRKTEAF
TRBJ1-1 TRBV11-1 ASSRDGRPGI
TRBJ1-2 TRBV29-1 SVLNIQRSYGYT
TRBJ1-1 TRBV28 ASSLRGIMGARDTEAF
TRBJ2-7 TRBV5-5 ASSLGGRSEQY
TRBJ1-4 TRBV5-1 ASRGQPGANEKLF
TRBJ1-1 TRBV3-1/TRBV3-2 ASSQISNTEAF
TRBJ1-1 TRBV7-2 ASSLGSTEAF
TRBJ2-7 TRBV3-1/TRBV3-2 ASSLTGAGEQY
TRBJ2-1 TRBV14 ASSQGIVLRNEQF
TRBJ1-1 TRBV12-3/TRBV12-4 ASSSGTGAGAF
TRBJ1-3 TRBV10-3 AISEGASGNTIY
TRBJ1-1 TRBV18 ASSPPMGLNTEAF
TRBJ1-1 TRBV2 ASSANTEAF
TRBJ2-3 TRBV6-5 ASTGQHTDTQY
TRBJ1-1 TRBV20-1 SASGGYTEAF
TRBJ2-3 TRBV27 ASSSLETQGTDTQY
TRBJ1-5 TRBV6-5 ASSNRGRNQPQH
TRBJ2-1 TRBV20-1 SASTSGTYNEQF
TRBJ2-2 TRBV4-1 ARGWRINTGELF
TRBJ1-4 TRBV2 ASSGRGGPNEKLF
TRBJ2-1 TRBV27 ASSLLVGRASSGQF
TRBJ2-7 TRBV7-2 ASSLASSNTEQY
TRBJ2-1 TRBV5-1 ASGSAGYNEQF
TRBJ2-7 TRBV23-1 ASSHIQPGTGGPYEQY